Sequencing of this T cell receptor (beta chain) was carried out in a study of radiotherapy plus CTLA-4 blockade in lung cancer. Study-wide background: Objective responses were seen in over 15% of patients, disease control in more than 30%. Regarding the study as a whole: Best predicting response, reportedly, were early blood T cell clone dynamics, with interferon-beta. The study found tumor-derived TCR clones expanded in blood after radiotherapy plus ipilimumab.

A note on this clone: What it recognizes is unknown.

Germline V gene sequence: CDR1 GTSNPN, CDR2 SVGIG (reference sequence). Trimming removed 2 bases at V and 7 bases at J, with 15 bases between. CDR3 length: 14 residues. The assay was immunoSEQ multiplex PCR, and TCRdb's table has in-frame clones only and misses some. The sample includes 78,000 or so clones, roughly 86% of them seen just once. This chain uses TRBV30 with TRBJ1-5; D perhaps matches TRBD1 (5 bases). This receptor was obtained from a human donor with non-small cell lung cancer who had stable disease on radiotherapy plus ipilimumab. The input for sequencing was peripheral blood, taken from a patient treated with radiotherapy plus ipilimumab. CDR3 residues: CAWSKDSGRQPQHF. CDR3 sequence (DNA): TGTGCCTGGAGTAAAGACAGCGGTCGGCAGCCCCAGCATTTT. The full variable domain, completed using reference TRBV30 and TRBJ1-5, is SQTIHQWPATLVQPVGSPLSLECTVEGTSNPNLYWYRQAAGRGLQLLFYSVGIGQISSEVPQNLSASRPQDRQFILSSKKLLLSDSGFYLCAWSKDSGRQPQHFGDGTRLSIL.